A single sample gave rise to the 28 T cell receptor beta chains below, sequenced in a study of T cell responses to AZD1222 COVID-19 vaccine. Assay: immunoSEQ multiplex PCR; the TCRdb copy retains only in-frame clones and omits some. The sample lists about 110,000 clones, roughly 88% seen once, with 9.5% to 15% in the top ten. The source material was peripheral blood, sampled on day 0 of MenACWY control vaccination. These receptors were taken from an adult in good health.

This clone was counted a single time. The V and J genes are TRBV19 and TRBJ1-1; D ambiguous. The CDR3 is 13 residues long. Germline CDR1 is LNHDA and CDR2 is SQIVND (reference sequence). V was cut by 5 bases and J by 7 bases, with 14 bases left in between. CDR3 DNA sequence: TGTGCCAGTAGTGGCCGAGGATACGGTGAAGCTTTCTTT. This encodes CASSGRGYGEAFF.

The chain recombines TRBV11-2 with TRBJ1-2; TRBD1 is a possible D gene (6 bases). V lost 1 base and J 7 bases, leaving 19 bases between the germline ends. The CDR3 extends over 16 amino acids. CDR1 and CDR2 (germline): SGHAT, FQNNGV. CDR3: CASSLGRSTGFRGYTF. The CDR3 region has the DNA TGTGCCAGCAGCTTAGGACGGTCCACAGGGTTTCGTGGCTACACCTTC.

The rearrangement uses TRBV19 and TRBJ1-1, with D unclear. V lost 6 bases and J lost 8, with 10 bases in between. Per the germline V gene, CDR1 is LNHDA and CDR2 is SQIVND (reference sequence). This CDR3 is 11 amino acids long. The CDR3 region is CASRYGREAFF. DNA for the CDR3: TGTGCCAGTAGATACGGGAGAGAAGCTTTCTTT.

The rearrangement links TRBV2 to TRBJ2-3; D possibly matches TRBD1 or TRBD2 (5 bases each). The CDR3 is 12 amino acids. Germline V gives CDR1 SNHLY, CDR2 FYNNEI. Deletions cut 4 bases from V and 7 bases from J, with 9 bases between. DNA for the CDR3: TGTGCCAGCAGTGGGGACGGAAATACGCAGTATTTT. The encoded protein is CASSGDGNTQYF.

The chain uses TRBV11-2 and TRBJ1-1; D is ambiguous. CDR1 is SGHAT and CDR2 is FQNNGV in the germline V gene. CDR3 length: 12 amino acids. Trimming stripped 3 bases from V and 3 bases from J, with 5 bases between. For the CDR3, the DNA is TGTGCCAGCAGCTTTCGAGACACTGAAGCTTTCTTT. It translates to CASSFRDTEAFF.

This chain uses TRBV5-6 with TRBJ1-3; 8 bases map to TRBD1. Germline V lookup: CDR1 SGHDT, CDR2 YYEEEE. The CDR3 runs 16 residues. V dropped 0 bases and J dropped 2; count of bases not matched to a gene: 4. CDR3 loop: CASSLGTGKAGNTIYF. The CDR3 DNA is TGTGCCAGCAGCTTGGGGACAGGGAAGGCTGGAAACACCATATATTTT.

This clone has just one count. The rearrangement links TRBV18 to TRBJ2-3; D is unresolved. Germline CDR1 is KGHSH and CDR2 is LQKENI. This CDR3 spans 13 amino acids. V lost 3 bases and J 4 bases, leaving 8 bases between the germline ends. The CDR3 sequence is CASSPPISDTQYF. Written as DNA, the CDR3 is TGTGCCAGCTCACCCCCGATCTCAGATACGCAGTATTTT. The full variable domain, completed using reference TRBV18 and TRBJ2-3, is NAGVMQNPRHLVRRRGQEARLRCSPMKGHSHVYWYRQLPEEGLKFMVYLQKENIIDESGMPKERFSAEFPKEGPSILRIQQVVRGDSAAYFCASSPPISDTQYFGPGTRLTVL.

This clone was counted once. V gene TRBV7-9 combines with J gene TRBJ1-2; D is unresolved. The CDR3 consists of 16 residues. The V gene's germline CDR1 is SEHNR and CDR2 FQNEAQ (reference sequence). V gave up 1 base and J gave up 4 bases, with 16 bases separating them. CDR3 sequence (DNA): TGTGCCAGCAGCTTAGTGTCGGGGAGCAGGACCTATGGCTACACCTTC. Its protein is CASSLVSGSRTYGYTF.

DNA for the CDR3: TGTGCCGCCGAGGACTTTCTGAACTATGGCTACACCTTC. It specifies CAAEDFLNYGYTF. The rearrangement links TRBV10-3 to TRBJ1-2, with D uncertain. The V gene's germline CDR1 is ENHRY and CDR2 SYGVKD. CDR3 length equals 13 residues. V was shortened by 11 bases and J by 2 bases, with 15 bases between the two germline ends.

V is TRBV28 and J is TRBJ1-5, with TRBD1 matching over 7 bases. V shed 5 bases, J shed 0 bases, and the junction held 4 bases outside the gene matches. Germline V gene data show CDR1 as MDHEN and CDR2 as SYDVKM. CDR3 length: 15 amino acids. Written as DNA, the CDR3 is TGTGCCAGCAGTCCCAGGGGGTCTAGCAATCAGCCCCAGCATTTT. Amino acids: CASSPRGSSNQPQHF.

The gene calls are TRBV14 and TRBJ2-1; D ambiguous. There are 16 residues in the CDR3. V lost 1 base and J 3 bases, leaving 13 bases between the germline ends. Germline V gene lookup returns CDR1 SGHDN and CDR2 FVKESK. The CDR3 DNA is TGTGCCAGCAGCCAAGTCATCCAGTCGGGCTACAATGAGCAGTTCTTC. It is translated as CASSQVIQSGYNEQFF.

The gene calls are TRBV25-1 and TRBJ1-4; D unclear. The CDR3 sequence is 15 residues long. The V and J ends lost 2 bases and 3 bases respectively, with 10 bases between them. CDR1 is MGHDK, CDR2 SYGVNS, per germline. The CDR3: CASSERRSPNEKLFF. The DNA for the CDR3 is TGTGCCAGCAGTGAACGGAGGAGCCCTAATGAAAAACTGTTTTTT.

This chain uses TRBV5-1 with TRBJ1-2, with D perhaps matching TRBD1 (6 bases). This CDR3 spans 14 amino acids. Trimming pared 0 bases from V and 4 bases from J, leaving 10 bases between. Germline assignment: CDR1 SGHRS and CDR2 YFSETQ. The CDR3 is CASSLVGGSYGYTF. CDR3 bases: TGCGCCAGCAGCTTGGTAGGGGGGTCCTATGGCTACACCTTC. The full variable domain, rest sourced from reference TRBV5-1 and TRBJ1-2, is KAGVTQTPRYLIKTRGQQVTLSCSPISGHRSVSWYQQTPGQGLQFLFEYFSETQRNKGNFPGRFSGRQFSNSRSEMNVSTLELGDSALYLCASSLVGGSYGYTFGSGTRLTVV.

The genes are TRBV28 and TRBJ1-2; 9 bases are a match to TRBD1. Germline-derived CDR1 and CDR2 are MDHEN and SYDVKM. J gave up 3 bases and V 6 bases, and 5 bases lay outside the gene matches. CDR3 length equals 14 residues. The CDR3: CASSRGQGDYGYTF. CDR3 bases: TGTGCCAGCAGCCGGGGACAGGGCGACTATGGCTACACCTTC.

The CDR3: CASSPTRLYGYTF. CDR3 in DNA: TGTGCCAGCAGCCCGACGCGTTTGTATGGCTACACCTTC. V gene TRBV2 combines with J gene TRBJ1-2; D uncertain. The CDR3 contains 13 residues. The V and J ends lost 6 bases and 5 bases respectively, with 13 bases between them. Looked up from germline, CDR1 is SNHLY and CDR2 is FYNNEI.

This clone was seen a single time. The chain has TRBV4-2 and TRBJ2-7, with 12 bases that match TRBD2. Germline V gives CDR1 LGHNA, CDR2 YNFKEQ. The CDR3 extends over 16 amino acids. V dropped 3 bases and J dropped 2; count of bases not matched to a gene: 5. The CDR3 DNA sequence: TGTGCCAGCAGCCAGCTGACTAGCGGGAGACCCTACGAGCAGTACTTC. This codes for CASSQLTSGRPYEQYF.

The V call is TRBV5-3, the J call TRBJ1-6; D ambiguous. TRBV5-3 is an ORF; its function is uncertain. The CDR3 is made up of 11 amino acids. The CDR3 reads CVPLYNSPLHF. The CDR3 DNA is TGTGTACCATTGTATAATTCACCCCTCCACTTT.

The gene calls are TRBV29-1 and TRBJ2-5; TRBD1 matches 9 bases. The CDR3 runs to 16 residues. In germline, CDR1 is SQVTM, CDR2 ANQGSEA. The V gene end was trimmed by 0 bases and the J gene end by 0 bases; junction bases not matched to a gene: 5. Here the CDR3 reads CSVEEGDREYQETQYF. CDR3 bases: TGCAGCGTTGAAGAGGGGGACAGGGAGTACCAAGAGACCCAGTACTTC.

The CDR3 DNA reads TGTGCCAGCAGCCCGACAGGATATGGCTACACCTTC. Residues: CASSPTGYGYTF. The chain carries TRBV5-4 and TRBJ1-2, with D perhaps matching TRBD1 (6 bases). Looked up from germline, CDR1 is SGHNT and CDR2 is YYREEE (reference sequence). The CDR3 spans 12 residues. Deletions cut 4 bases from V and 5 bases from J, with 9 bases between.

The chain joins TRBV6-6 to TRBJ2-5; TRBD2 aligns across 14 bases. Trimming removed 5 bases from V and 7 bases from J; junction bases left unmatched: 9. CDR1 and CDR2 (germline): MNHNY, SVGAGI (reference sequence). The CDR3 extends over 16 amino acids. CDR3 nucleotide sequence: TGTGCCAGCAGTGGCGGGACTAGCGGGGGCCAGGGGACCCAGTACTTC. Translated: CASSGGTSGGQGTQYF.

The CDR3 nucleotides are TGTGCCAGCAGCGGACGGACTAGCGGGAGTTACGAGCAGTACTTC. As protein: CASSGRTSGSYEQYF. The chain recombines TRBV7-8 with TRBJ2-7, with 13 positions matching TRBD2. Germline V CDR1 and CDR2: SGHVS, FQNEAQ. This CDR3 contains 15 residues. The ends lost 5 bases at V and 4 bases at J; junction bases unmatched: 5.

The table lists this clone with a count of one. V usage is TRBV14 and J usage is TRBJ2-1, with D possibly TRBD2 on 5 matching bases. The V gene lost 3 bases and the J gene lost 0 bases, with 15 bases spanning the gap. The CDR3 spans 17 residues. Germline V gene data show CDR1 as SGHDN and CDR2 as FVKESK. CDR3 sequence reads: CASSHWSLASSYNEQFF. DNA of the CDR3: TGTGCCAGCAGCCATTGGAGTCTAGCTTCCTCCTACAATGAGCAGTTCTTC.

The chain is built from TRBV5-4 and TRBJ2-1; a weak D match, TRBD1 (5 bases). This CDR3 spans 13 amino acids. V shed 0 bases and J shed 6 bases, with 7 bases lying between them. Germline assignment: CDR1 SGHNT and CDR2 YYREEE (reference sequence). The CDR3 loop reads CASSLVGANEQFF. CDR3 coding DNA: TGTGCCAGCAGCTTGGTAGGGGCCAATGAGCAGTTCTTC.

This chain joins TRBV27 and TRBJ1-6; the D gene is possibly TRBD1 (5 bases). V lost 7 bases and J 2 bases, leaving 9 bases between the germline ends. CDR3 length equals 14 residues. CDR1 and CDR2 from the germline V gene are MNHEY and SMNVEV (reference sequence). CDR3 protein: CASMSRAYNSPLHF. DNA of the CDR3: TGTGCCAGCATGTCCAGGGCCTATAATTCACCCCTCCACTTT.

V gene TRBV4-1 combines with J gene TRBJ2-7; 10 positions agree with TRBD1. The J segment lost 4 bases and the V segment lost 1 base, leaving 7 bases of the junction unmatched. Germline-derived CDR1 and CDR2 are MGHRA and YSYEKL. The length of the CDR3 is 16 residues. CDR3 nucleotides: TGCGCCAGCAGCCAAGCCGGGACAGGGGTTTCTTACGAGCAGTACTTC. Protein sequence: CASSQAGTGVSYEQYF.

The rearrangement uses TRBV5-3 and TRBJ2-7; D remains ambiguous. TRBV5-3 is an ORF, and what it does is uncertain. The CDR3 sequence is 17 residues long. V shed 0 bases and J shed 2 bases, with 18 bases lying between them. In DNA form, the CDR3 reads TGTGCCAGAAGCTTGGCCCCCCTCGGACGACTCCCCTACGAGCAGTACTTC. Its translation: CARSLAPLGRLPYEQYF.

This sequence joins TRBV2 and TRBJ1-2; 8 nucleotides agree with TRBD1. The CDR3 spans 16 residues. V trimming: 6 bases; J trimming: 1 base; junction bases outside the gene matches: 10. Germline V gene lookup returns CDR1 SNHLY and CDR2 FYNNEI. The CDR3 nucleotides read TGTGCCAGCAGCGAGGACAGGGAAGGTCTTAACTATGGCTACACCTTC. It encodes CASSEDREGLNYGYTF.

This sequence joins TRBV19 and TRBJ1-4, with D possibly matching TRBD1 (5 bases). This CDR3 contains 16 residues. Germline assignment: CDR1 LNHDA and CDR2 SQIVND (reference sequence). V was shortened by 5 bases and J by 7 bases, with 20 bases between the two germline ends. The CDR3 sequence: CASSRGPPGASEKLFF. CDR3 DNA: TGTGCCAGTAGTCGAGGGCCTCCCGGGGCGAGTGAAAAACTGTTTTTT. Variable domain in full (rest from reference TRBV19 and TRBJ1-4): DGGITQSPKYLFRKEGQNVTLSCEQNLNHDAMYWYRQDPGQGLRLIYYSQIVNDFQKGDIAEGYSVSREKKESFPLTVTSAQKNPTAFYLCASSRGPPGASEKLFFGSGTQLSVL.